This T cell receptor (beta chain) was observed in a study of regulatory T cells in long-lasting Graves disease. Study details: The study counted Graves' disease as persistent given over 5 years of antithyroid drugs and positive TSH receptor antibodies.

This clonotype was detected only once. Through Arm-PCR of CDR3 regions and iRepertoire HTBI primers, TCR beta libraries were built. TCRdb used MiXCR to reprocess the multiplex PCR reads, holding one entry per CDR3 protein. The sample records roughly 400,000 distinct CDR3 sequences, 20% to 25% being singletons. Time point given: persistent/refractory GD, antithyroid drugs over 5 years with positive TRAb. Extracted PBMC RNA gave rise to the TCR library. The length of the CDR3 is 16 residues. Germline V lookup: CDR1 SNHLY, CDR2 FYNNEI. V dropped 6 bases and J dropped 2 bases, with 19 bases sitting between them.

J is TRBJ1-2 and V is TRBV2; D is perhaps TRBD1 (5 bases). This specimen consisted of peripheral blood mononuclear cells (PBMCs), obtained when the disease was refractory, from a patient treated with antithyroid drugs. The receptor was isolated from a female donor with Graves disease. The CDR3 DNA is TGTGCCAGCAGCTTAAAGGGACCTCCATTGAACTATGGCTACACCTTC. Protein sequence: CASSLKGPPLNYGYTF.